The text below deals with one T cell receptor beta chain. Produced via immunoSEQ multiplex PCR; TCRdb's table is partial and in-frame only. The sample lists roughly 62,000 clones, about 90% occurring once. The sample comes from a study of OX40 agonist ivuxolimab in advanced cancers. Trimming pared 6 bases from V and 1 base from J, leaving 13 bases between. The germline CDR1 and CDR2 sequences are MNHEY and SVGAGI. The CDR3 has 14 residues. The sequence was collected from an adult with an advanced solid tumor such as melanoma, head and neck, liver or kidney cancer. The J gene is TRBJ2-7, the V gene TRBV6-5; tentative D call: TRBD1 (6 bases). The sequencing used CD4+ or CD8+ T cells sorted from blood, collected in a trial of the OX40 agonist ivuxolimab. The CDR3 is CASSRDILSYEQYF. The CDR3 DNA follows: TGTGCCAGCAGCCGGGACATACTATCCTACGAGCAGTACTTC.